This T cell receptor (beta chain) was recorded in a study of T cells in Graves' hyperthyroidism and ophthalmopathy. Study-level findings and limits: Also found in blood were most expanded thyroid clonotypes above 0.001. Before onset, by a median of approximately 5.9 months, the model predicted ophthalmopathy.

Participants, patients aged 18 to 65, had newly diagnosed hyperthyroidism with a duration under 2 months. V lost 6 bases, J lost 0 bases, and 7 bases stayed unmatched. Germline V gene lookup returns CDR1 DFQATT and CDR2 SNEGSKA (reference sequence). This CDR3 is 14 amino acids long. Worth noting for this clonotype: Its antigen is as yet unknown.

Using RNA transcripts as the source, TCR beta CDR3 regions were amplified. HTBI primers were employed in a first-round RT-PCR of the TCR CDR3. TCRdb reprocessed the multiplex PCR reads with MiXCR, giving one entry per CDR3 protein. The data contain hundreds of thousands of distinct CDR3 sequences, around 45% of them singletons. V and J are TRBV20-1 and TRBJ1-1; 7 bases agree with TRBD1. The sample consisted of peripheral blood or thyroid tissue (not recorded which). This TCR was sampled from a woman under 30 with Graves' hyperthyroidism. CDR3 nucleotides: TGCAGTGCCAAAGGGGGCAACATGAACACTGAAGCTTTCTTT. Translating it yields CSAKGGNMNTEAFF.